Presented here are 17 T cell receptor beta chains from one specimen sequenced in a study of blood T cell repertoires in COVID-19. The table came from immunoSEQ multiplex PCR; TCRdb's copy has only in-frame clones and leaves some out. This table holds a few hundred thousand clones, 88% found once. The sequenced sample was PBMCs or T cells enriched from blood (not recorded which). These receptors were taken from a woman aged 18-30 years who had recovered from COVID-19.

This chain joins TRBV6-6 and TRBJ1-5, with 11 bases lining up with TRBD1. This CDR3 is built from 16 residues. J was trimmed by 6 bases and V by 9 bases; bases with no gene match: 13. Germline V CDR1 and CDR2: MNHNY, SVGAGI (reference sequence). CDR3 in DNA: TGTGCCAGTAGCCCGACCCGGGACAGGGGGATTCAGCCCCAGCATTTT. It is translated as CASSPTRDRGIQPQHF.

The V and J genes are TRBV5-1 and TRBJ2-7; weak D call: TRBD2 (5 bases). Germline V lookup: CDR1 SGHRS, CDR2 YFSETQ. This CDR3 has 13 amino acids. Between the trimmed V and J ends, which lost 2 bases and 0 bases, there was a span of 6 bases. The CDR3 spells CASSFGDSYEQYF. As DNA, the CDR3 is TGCGCCAGCAGCTTCGGGGACTCCTACGAGCAGTACTTC.

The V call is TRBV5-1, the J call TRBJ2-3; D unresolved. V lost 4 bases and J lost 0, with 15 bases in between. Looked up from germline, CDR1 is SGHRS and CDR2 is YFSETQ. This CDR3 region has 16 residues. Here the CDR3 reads CASSSEVGSSTDTQYF. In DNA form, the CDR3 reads TGCGCCAGCAGCAGCGAGGTCGGGTCTAGCACAGATACGCAGTATTTT.

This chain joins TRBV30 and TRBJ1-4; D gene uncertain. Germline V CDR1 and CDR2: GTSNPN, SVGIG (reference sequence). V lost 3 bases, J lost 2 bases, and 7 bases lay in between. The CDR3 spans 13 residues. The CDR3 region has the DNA TGTGCCTGGAGCTCGGGGACTAATGAAAAACTGTTTTTT. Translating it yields CAWSSGTNEKLFF.

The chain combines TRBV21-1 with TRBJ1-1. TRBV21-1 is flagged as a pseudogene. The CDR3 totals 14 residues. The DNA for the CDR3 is TGTGCCAGCAGCAATGGGCGGGAGAACACTGAAGCTTTCTTT. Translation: CASSNGRENTEAFF.

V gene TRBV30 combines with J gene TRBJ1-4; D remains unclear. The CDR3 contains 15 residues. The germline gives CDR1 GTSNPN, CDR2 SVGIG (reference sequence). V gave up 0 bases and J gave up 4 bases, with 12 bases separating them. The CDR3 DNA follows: TGTGCCTGGAGTGTATCTCTTGGGCTTAATGAAAAACTGTTTTTT. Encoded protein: CAWSVSLGLNEKLFF.

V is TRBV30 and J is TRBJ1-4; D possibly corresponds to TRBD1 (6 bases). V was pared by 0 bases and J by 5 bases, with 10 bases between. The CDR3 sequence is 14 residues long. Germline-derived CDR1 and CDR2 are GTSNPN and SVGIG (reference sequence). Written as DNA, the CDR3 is TGTGCCTGGAGTGTCGGACAGTTCAATGAAAAACTGTTTTTT. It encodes CAWSVGQFNEKLFF.

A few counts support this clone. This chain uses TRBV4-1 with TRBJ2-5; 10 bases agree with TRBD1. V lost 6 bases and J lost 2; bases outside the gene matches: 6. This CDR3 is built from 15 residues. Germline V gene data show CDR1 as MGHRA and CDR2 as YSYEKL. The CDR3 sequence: CASSSTGGPQETQYF. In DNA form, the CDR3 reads TGCGCCAGCAGTTCGACAGGGGGCCCTCAAGAGACCCAGTACTTC.

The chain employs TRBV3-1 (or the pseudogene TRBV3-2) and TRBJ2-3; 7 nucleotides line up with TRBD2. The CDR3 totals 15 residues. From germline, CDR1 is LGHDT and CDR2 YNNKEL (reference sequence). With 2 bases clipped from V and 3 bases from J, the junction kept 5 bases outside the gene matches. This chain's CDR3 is CASSQFAGVTDTQYF. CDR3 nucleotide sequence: TGTGCCAGCAGCCAATTTGCGGGGGTTACAGATACGCAGTATTTT.

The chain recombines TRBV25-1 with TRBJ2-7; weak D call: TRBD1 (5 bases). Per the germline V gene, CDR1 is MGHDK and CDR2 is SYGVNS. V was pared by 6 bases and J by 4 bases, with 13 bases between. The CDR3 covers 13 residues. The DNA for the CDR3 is TGTGCCAGCAGGGCCCAGGGATTTTACGAGCAGTACTTC. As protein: CASRAQGFYEQYF.

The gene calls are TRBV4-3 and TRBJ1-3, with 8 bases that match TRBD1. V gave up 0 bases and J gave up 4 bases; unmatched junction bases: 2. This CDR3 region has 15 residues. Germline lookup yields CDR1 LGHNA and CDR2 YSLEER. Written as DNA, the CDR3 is TGCGCCAGCAGCCAAGAGGACAGGGCAGGAAACACCATATATTTT. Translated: CASSQEDRAGNTIYF.

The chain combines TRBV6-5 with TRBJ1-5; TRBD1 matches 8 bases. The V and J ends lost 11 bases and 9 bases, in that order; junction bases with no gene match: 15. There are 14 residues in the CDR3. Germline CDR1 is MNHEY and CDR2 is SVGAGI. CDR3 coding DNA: TGTGCCGCAGGAGCGGCAGGGGGCGGCGGGCCCCAGCATTTT. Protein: CAAGAAGGGGPQHF.

DNA for the CDR3: TGTGCCAGCAGCTGGAAAGGACAGGGCACCTATAATTCACCCCTCCACTTT. This codes for CASSWKGQGTYNSPLHF. This chain connects TRBV5-6 to TRBJ1-6; 8 nucleotides match TRBD1. Germline V gives CDR1 SGHDT, CDR2 YYEEEE. The CDR3 runs to 17 residues. The ends lost 3 bases at V and 2 bases at J; junction bases unmatched: 7.

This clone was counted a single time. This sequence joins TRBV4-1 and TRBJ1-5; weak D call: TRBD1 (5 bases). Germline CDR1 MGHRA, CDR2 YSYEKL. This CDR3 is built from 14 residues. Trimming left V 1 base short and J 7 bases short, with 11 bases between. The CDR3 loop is CASSQGGRAQPQHF. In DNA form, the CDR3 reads TGCGCCAGCAGCCAAGGGGGCAGGGCCCAGCCCCAGCATTTT.

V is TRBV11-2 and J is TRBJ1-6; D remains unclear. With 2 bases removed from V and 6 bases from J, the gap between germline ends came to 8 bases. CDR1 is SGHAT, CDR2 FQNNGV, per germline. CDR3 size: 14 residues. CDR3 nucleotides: TGTGCCAGCAGCTTAAGTAACTCTAATTCACCCCTCCACTTT. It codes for CASSLSNSNSPLHF.

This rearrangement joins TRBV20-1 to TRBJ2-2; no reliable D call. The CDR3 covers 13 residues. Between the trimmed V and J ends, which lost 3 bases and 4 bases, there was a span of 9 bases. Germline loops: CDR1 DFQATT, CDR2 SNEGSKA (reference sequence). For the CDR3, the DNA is TGCAGTGCTAGTGCACACCTCACCGGGGAGCTGTTTTTT. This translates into CSASAHLTGELFF.

The CDR3 loop reads CSAASGANYGYTF. CDR3 DNA: TGCAGCGCCGCATCCGGGGCTAACTATGGCTACACCTTC. The V call is TRBV29-1, the J call TRBJ1-2, with no clear D. Germline values: CDR1 SQVTM, CDR2 ANQGSEA. Trimming removed 7 bases from V and 0 bases from J, with 12 bases in between. The CDR3 is 13 amino acids.